What follows is one TCR beta chain and its context. The antigen remains unidentified. The CDR3 has 15 residues. Germline CDR1 is MNHNS and CDR2 is SASEGT. This entry is derived from a study of monozygotic twins with inflammatory bowel disease. Study-wide points: People with IBD had fewer clonotypes in common with others than healthy twins did, especially with disease activity. Since immunosuppressive treatments differed, patient repertoires may have gained added variability. Those with IBD had lower TCRbeta diversity (inverse Simpson) than their healthy co-twins did.

A 6-nucleotide sample barcode was carried by the UMIs, which template switching added. With the 5' RACE reads reprocessed, TCRdb shows one record per CDR3 protein and no DNA. Its listing shows more than 120,000 distinct CDR3 sequences. Sample: blood. The sequence was obtained from a human donor with ulcerative colitis or Crohn's disease, or a healthy co-twin of an affected twin (not recorded which). The chain combines TRBV6-1 with TRBJ1-5; TCRdb outputs TRBD1, but without DNA this stays unchecked. The CDR3 loop reads CASRLQGANNQPQHF.